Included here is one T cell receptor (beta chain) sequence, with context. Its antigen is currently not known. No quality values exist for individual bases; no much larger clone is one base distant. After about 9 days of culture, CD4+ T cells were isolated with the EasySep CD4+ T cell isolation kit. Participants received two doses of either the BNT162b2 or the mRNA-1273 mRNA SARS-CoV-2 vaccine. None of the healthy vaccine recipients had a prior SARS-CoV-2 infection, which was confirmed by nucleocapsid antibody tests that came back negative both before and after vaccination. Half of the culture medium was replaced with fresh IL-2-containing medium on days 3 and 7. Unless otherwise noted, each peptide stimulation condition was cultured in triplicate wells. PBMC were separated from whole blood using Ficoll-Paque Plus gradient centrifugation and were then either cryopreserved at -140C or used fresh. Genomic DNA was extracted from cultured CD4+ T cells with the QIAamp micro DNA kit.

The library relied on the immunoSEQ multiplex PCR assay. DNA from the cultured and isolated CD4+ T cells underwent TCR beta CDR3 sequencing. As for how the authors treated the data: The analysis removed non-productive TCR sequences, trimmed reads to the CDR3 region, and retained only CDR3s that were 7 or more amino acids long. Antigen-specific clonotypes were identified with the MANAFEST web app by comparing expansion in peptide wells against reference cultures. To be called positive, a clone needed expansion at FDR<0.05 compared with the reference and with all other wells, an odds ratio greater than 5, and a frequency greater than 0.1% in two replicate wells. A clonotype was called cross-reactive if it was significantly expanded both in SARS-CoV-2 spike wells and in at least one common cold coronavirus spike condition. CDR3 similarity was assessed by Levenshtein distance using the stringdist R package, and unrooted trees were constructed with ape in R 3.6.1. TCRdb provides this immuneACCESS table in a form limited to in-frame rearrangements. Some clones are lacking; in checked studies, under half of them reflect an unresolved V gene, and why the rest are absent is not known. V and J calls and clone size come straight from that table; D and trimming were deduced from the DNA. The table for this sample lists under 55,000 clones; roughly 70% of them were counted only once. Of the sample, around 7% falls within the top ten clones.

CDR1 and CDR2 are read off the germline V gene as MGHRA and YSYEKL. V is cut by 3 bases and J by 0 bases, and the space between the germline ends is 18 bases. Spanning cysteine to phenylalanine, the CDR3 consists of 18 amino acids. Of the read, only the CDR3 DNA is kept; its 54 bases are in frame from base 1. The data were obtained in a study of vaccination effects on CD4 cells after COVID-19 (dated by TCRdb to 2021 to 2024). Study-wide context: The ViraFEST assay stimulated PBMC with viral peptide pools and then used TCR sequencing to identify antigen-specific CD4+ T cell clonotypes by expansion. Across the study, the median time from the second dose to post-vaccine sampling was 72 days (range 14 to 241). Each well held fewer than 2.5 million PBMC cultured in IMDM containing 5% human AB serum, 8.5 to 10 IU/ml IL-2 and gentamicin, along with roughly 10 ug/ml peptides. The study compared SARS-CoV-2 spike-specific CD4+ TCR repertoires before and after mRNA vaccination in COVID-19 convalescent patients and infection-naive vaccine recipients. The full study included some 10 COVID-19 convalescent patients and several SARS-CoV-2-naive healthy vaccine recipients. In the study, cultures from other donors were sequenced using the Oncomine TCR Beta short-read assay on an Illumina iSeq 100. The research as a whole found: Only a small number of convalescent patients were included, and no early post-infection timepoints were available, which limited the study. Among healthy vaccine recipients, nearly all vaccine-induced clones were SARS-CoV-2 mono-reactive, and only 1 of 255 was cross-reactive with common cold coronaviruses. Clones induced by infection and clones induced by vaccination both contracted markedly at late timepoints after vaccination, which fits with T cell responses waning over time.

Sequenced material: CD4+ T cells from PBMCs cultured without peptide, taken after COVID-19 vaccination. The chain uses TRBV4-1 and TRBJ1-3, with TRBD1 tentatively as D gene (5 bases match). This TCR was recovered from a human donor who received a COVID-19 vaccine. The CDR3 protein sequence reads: CASSHPSRDLHSGNTIYF. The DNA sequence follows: TGCGCCAGCAGCCATCCCTCCCGGGACCTACACTCTGGAAACACCATATATTTT.